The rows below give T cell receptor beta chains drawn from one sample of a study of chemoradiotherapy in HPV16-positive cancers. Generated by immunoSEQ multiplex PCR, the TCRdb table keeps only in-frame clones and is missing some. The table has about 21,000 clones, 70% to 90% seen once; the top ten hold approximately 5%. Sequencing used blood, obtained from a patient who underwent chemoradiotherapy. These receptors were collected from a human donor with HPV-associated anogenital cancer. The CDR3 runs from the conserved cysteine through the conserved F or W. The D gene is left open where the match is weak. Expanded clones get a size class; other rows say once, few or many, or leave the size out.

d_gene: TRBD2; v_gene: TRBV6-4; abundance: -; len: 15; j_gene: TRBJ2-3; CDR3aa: CASSPGLAGGDTQYF; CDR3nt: TGTGCCAGCAGCCCGGGACTAGCGGGGGGAGATACGCAGTATTTT
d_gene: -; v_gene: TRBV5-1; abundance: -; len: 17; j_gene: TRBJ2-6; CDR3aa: CASSPRLGPSGANVLTF; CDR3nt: TGCGCCAGCAGCCCCCGACTGGGGCCCTCTGGGGCCAACGTCCTGACTTTC
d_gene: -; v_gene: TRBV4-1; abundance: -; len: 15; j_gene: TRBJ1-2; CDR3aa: CASSQGTTFNYGYTF; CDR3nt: TGCGCCAGCAGCCAAGGTACAACTTTCAACTATGGCTACACCTTC
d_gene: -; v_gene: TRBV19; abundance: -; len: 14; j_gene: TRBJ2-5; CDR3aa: CASSSAERPRTQYF; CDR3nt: TGTGCCAGTAGTAGCGCGGAGCGCCCCAGGACCCAGTACTTC
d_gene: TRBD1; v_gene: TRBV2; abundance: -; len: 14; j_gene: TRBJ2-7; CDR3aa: CASSDRGQVYEQYF; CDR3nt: TGTGCCAGCAGTGACCGCGGACAGGTCTACGAGCAGTACTTC
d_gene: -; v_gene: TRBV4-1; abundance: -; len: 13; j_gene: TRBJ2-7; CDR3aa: CASSQGGSYEQYF; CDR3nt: TGCGCCAGCAGCCAGGGTGGCTCCTACGAGCAGTACTTC
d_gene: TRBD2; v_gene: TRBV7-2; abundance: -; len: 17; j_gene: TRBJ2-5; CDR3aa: CASSLAPLAGGQETQYF; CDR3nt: TGTGCCAGCAGCTTAGCGCCACTAGCGGGGGGACAAGAGACCCAGTACTTC
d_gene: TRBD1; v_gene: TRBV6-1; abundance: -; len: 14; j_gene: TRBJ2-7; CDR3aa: CASTGTVVSYEQYF; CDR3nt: TGTGCCAGCACCGGGACAGTAGTCTCCTACGAGCAGTACTTC
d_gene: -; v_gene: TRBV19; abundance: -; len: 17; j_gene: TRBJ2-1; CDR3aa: CASSALGVADSYNEQFF; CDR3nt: TGTGCCAGTAGTGCCCTCGGGGTAGCGGACTCCTACAATGAGCAGTTCTTC
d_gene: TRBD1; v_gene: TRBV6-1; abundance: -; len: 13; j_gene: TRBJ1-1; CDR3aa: CASSEQGATEAFF; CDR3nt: TGTGCCAGCAGTGAACAGGGGGCGACTGAAGCTTTCTTT
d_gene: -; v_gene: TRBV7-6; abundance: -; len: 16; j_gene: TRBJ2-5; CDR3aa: CASSLGGSASVETQYF; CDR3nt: TGTGCCAGCAGCTTAGGAGGGTCGGCTAGCGTGGAGACCCAGTACTTC
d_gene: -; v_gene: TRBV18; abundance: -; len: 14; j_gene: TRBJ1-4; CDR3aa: CASSPPTRDEKLFF; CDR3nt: TGTGCCAGCTCACCACCGACCAGGGACGAAAAACTGTTTTTT
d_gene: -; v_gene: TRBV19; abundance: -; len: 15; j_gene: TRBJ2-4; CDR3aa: CASSIGSGSGNIQYF; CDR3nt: TGTGCCAGTAGTATAGGGTCGGGATCCGGGAACATTCAGTACTTC
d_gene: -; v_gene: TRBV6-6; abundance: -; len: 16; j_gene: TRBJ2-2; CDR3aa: CASSYTLGLNTGELFF; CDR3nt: TGTGCCAGCAGTTACACCCTCGGCTTGAACACCGGGGAGCTGTTTTTT
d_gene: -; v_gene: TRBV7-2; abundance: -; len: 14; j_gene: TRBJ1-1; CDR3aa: CASSLGGRNTEAFF; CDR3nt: TGTGCCAGCAGCTTAGGGGGCAGGAACACTGAAGCTTTCTTT
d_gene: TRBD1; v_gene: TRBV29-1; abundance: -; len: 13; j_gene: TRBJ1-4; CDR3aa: CSVGDRGIEKLFF; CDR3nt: TGCAGCGTTGGGGACAGGGGAATTGAAAAACTGTTTTTT
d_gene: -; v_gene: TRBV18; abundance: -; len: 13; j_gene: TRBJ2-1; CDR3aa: CASTRGRQNEQFF; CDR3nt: TGTGCCAGCACCCGGGGGAGACAAAATGAGCAGTTCTTC
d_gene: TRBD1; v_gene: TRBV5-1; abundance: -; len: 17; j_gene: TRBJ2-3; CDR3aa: CASSLAGRDSGTDTQYF; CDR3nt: TGCGCCAGCAGCTTGGCGGGTCGGGACAGTGGTACAGATACGCAGTATTTT
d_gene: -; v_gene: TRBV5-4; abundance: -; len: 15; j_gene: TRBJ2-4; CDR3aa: CASSHDNRDAYIQYF; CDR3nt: TGTGCCAGCAGCCACGACAACAGGGATGCATACATTCAGTACTTC
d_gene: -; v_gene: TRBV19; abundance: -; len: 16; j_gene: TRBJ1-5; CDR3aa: CASSIEGRYSNQPQHF; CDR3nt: TGTGCCAGTAGTATAGAGGGACGGTATAGCAATCAGCCCCAGCATTTT
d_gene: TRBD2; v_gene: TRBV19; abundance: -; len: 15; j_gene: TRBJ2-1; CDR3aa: CASSQRGSYYNEQFF; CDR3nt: TGTGCCAGTAGCCAGCGGGGGTCCTACTACAATGAGCAGTTCTTC
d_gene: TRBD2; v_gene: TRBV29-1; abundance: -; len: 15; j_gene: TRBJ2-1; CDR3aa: CSVPDVRGANNEQFF; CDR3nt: TGCAGCGTCCCCGATGTGCGGGGGGCTAACAATGAGCAGTTCTTC
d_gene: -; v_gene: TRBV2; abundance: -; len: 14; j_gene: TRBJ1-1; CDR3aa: CASKYGDGNTEAFF; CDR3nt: TGTGCCAGCAAATACGGGGACGGGAACACTGAAGCTTTCTTT
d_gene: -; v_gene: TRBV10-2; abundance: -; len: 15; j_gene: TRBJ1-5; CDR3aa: CASSEGFFSNQPQHF; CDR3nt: TGCGCCAGCAGTGAGGGGTTCTTCAGCAATCAGCCCCAGCATTTT
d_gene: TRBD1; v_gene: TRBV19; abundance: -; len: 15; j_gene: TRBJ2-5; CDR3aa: CASSMDRGIQETQYF; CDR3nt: TGTGCCAGTAGTATGGACAGGGGGATCCAAGAGACCCAGTACTTC
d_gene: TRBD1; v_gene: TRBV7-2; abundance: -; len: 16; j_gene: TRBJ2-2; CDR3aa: CASSLLSGQPTGELFF; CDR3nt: TGTGCCAGCAGCCTCCTCTCGGGACAGCCCACCGGGGAGCTGTTTTTT
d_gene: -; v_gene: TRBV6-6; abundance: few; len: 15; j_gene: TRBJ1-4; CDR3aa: CASSYSPPPREKLFF; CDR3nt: TGTGCCAGCAGTTACTCGCCTCCTCCCCGGGAAAAACTGTTTTTT
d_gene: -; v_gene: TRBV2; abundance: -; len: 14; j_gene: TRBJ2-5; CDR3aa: CASSESSFGETQYF; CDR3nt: TGTGCCAGCAGTGAATCTAGCTTCGGGGAGACCCAGTACTTC
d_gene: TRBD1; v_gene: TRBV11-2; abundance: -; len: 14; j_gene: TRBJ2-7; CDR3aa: CASRSGTGFYEQYF; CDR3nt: TGTGCCAGCAGATCCGGGACAGGGTTCTACGAGCAGTACTTC
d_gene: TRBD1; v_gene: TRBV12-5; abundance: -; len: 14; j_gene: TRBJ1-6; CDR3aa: CASVRQGGNSPLHF; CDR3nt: TGTGCTAGTGTAAGACAGGGCGGAAATTCACCCCTCCACTTT
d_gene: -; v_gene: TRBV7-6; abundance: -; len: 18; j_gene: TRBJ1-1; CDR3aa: CASSLDPERRVMNTEAFF; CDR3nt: TGTGCCAGCAGCTTAGACCCCGAGCGCAGAGTCATGAACACTGAAGCTTTCTTT
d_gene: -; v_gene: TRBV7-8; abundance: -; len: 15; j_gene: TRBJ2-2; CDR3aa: CASSLLQGPTGELFF; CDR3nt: TGTGCCAGCAGCTTACTGCAGGGTCCCACCGGGGAGCTGTTTTTT
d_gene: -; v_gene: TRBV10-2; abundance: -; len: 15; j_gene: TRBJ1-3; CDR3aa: CASTGQPGSGNTIYF; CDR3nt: TGCGCCAGCACTGGACAGCCCGGCTCTGGAAACACCATATATTTT
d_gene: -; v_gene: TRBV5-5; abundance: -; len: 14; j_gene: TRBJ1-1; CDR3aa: CASSFRGQNTEAFF; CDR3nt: TGTGCCAGCAGCTTTCGGGGCCAGAACACTGAAGCTTTCTTT
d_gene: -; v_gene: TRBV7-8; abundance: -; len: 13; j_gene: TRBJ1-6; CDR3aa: CASSWAHNSPLHF; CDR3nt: TGTGCCAGCAGCTGGGCTCACAATTCACCCCTCCACTTT
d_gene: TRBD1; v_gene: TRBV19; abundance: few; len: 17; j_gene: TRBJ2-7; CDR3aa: CASSRVLGQGKTYEQYF; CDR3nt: TGTGCCAGCTCCCGCGTCCTGGGACAGGGGAAAACCTACGAGCAGTACTTC
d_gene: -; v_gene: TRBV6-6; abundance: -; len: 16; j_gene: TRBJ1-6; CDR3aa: CASSYAVSSYNSPLHF; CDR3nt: TGTGCCAGCAGTTACGCAGTAAGCTCCTATAATTCACCCCTCCACTTT
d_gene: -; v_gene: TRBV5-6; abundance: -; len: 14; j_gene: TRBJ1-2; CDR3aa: CASSPEGGLAGYTF; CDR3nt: TGTGCCAGCAGCCCGGAGGGGGGCCTGGCTGGCTACACCTTC
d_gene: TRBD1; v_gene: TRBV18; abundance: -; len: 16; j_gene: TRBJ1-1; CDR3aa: CASSLTPPGTGTEAFF; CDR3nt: TGTGCCAGCTCACTCACACCACCTGGGACAGGGACTGAAGCTTTCTTT
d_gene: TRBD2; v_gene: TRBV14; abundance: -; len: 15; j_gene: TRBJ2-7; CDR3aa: CASSHPGGTSYEQYF; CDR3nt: TGTGCCAGCAGCCACCCCGGGGGGACCTCCTACGAGCAGTACTTC
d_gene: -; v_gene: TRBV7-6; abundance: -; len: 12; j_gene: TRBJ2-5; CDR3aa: CASSLGFETQYF; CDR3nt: TGTGCCAGCAGCTTAGGTTTTGAGACCCAGTACTTC
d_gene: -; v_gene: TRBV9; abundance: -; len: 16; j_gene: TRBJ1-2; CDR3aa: CASSPSPGHLNYGYTF; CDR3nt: TGTGCCAGCAGCCCCTCTCCGGGACACTTAAACTATGGCTACACCTTC
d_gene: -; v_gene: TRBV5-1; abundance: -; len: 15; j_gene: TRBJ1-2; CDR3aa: CASSSSGHSNYGYTF; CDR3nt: TGCGCCAGCAGCTCCTCGGGACACTCCAACTATGGCTACACCTTC
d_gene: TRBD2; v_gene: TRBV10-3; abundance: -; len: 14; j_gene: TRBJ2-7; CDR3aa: CASSLAGKAYEQYF; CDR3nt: TGTGCCAGCTCTCTAGCGGGTAAGGCCTACGAGCAGTACTTC
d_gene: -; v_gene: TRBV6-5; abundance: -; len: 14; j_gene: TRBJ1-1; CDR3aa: CASSLGAPNTEAFF; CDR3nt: TGTGCCAGCAGCCTCGGGGCTCCGAACACTGAAGCTTTCTTT
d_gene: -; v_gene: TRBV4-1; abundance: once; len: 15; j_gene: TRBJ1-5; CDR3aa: CASSQDRGASQPQHF; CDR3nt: TGCGCCAGCAGCCAAGATCGCGGGGCTAGTCAGCCCCAGCATTTT
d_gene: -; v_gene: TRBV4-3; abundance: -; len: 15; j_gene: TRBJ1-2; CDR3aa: CASSFDLPGNYGYTF; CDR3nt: TGCGCCAGCAGCTTCGACCTCCCGGGCAACTATGGCTACACCTTC
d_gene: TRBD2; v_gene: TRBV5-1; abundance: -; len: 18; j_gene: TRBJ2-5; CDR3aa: CASSSILTSGRTGETQYF; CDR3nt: TGCGCCAGCAGCTCCATTTTGACTAGCGGAAGAACGGGGGAGACCCAGTACTTC
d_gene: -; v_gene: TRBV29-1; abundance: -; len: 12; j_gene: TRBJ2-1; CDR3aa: CSVGVGGNEQFF; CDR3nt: TGCAGCGTTGGGGTGGGGGGCAATGAGCAGTTCTTC
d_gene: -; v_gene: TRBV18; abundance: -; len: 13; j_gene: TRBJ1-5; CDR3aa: CASSPEINQPQHF; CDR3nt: TGTGCCAGCTCACCAGAAATTAATCAGCCCCAGCATTTT
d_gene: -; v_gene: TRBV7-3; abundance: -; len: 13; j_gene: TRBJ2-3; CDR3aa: CASSRSTTDTQYF; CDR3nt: TGTGCCAGCAGTCGCAGTACCACAGATACGCAGTATTTT
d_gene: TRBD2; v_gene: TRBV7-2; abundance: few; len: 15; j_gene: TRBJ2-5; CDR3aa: CASSGRSGGRETQYF; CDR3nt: TGTGCCAGCAGCGGACGTAGCGGGGGGAGGGAGACCCAGTACTTC
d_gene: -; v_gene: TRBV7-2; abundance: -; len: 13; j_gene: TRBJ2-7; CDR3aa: CASSLNRGYEQYF; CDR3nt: TGTGCCAGCAGCTTAAATCGGGGTTACGAGCAGTACTTC
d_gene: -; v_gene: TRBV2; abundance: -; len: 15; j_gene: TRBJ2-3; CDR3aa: CASSEGPHGADTQYF; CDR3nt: TGTGCCAGCAGTGAGGGCCCTCACGGGGCAGATACGCAGTATTTT
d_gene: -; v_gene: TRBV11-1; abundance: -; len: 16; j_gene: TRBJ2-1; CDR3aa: CASSLGSGGQYNEQFF; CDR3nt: TGTGCCAGCAGCTTAGGGTCCGGAGGACAGTACAATGAGCAGTTCTTC
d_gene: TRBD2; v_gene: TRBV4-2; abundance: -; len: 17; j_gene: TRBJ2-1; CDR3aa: CASSQEIGTSGTDEQFF; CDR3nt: TGTGCCAGCAGCCAAGAAATCGGGACTAGCGGGACGGATGAGCAGTTCTTC
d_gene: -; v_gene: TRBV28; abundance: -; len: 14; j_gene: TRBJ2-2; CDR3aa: CASGGTEGSGELFF; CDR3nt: TGTGCCAGCGGGGGCACAGAGGGCTCCGGGGAGCTGTTTTTT
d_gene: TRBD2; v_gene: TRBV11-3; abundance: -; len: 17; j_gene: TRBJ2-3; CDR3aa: CASSLRTVSGRPDTQYF; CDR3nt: TGTGCCAGCAGCTTAAGGACCGTGAGCGGGAGACCAGATACGCAGTATTTT
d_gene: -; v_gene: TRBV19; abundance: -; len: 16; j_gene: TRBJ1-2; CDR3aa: CASSIDSIAGVYGYTF; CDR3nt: TGTGCCAGTAGTATAGATTCAATTGCAGGGGTCTATGGCTACACCTTC
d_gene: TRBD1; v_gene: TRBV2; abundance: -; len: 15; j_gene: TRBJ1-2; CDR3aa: CASSEGQGGNYGYTF; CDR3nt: TGTGCCAGCAGTGAAGGACAGGGGGGAAACTATGGCTACACCTTC